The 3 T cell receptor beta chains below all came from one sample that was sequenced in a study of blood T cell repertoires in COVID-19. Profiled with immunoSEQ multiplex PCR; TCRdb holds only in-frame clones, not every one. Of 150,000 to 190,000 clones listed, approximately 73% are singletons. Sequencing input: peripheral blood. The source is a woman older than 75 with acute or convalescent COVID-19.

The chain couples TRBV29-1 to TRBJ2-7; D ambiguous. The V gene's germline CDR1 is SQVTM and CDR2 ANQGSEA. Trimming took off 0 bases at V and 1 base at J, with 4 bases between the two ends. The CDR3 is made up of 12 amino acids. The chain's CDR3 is CSVEDRSYEQYF. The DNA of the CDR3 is TGCAGCGTTGAAGACCGGTCCTACGAGCAGTACTTC.

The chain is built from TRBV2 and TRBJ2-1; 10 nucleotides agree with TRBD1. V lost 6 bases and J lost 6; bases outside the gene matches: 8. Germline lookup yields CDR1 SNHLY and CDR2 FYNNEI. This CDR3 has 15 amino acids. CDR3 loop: CASRGGTGVVNEQFF. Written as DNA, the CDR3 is TGTGCCAGCAGGGGAGGGACAGGGGTCGTCAATGAGCAGTTCTTC.

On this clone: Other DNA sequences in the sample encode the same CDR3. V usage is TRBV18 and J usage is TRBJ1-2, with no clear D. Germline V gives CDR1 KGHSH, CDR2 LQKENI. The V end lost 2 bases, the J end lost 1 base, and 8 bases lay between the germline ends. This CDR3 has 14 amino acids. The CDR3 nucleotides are TGTGCCAGCTCACCAGGGCAGGATAACTATGGCTACACCTTC. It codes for CASSPGQDNYGYTF.